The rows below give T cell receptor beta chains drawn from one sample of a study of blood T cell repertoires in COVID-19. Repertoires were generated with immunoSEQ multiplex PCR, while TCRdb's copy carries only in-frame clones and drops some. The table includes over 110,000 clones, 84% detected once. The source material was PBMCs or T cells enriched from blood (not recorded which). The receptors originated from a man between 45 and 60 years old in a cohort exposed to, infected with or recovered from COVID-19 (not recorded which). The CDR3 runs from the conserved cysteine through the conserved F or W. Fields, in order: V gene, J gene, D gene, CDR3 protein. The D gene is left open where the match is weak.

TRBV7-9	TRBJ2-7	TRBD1	CASSLGQYYEQYF
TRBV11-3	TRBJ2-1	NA	CASSPHSGDYNEQFF
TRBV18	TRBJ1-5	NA	CASSPGTGNQPQHF
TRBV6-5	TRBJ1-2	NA	CASSYSLGGGDYGYTF
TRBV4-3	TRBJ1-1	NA	CASSQASDTEAFF
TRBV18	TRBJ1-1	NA	CASSPKVLGNTEAFF
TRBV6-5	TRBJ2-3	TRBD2	CASSYSTSGRGNTQYF
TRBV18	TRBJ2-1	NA	CASSRDRNSYNEQFF
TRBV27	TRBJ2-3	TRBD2	CASSVPGLAGVGTQYF
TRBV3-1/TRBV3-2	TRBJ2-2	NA	CASSQDRDYTGELFF
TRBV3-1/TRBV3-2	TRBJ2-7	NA	CASSQTGLSYEQYF
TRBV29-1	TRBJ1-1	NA	CSVGTYMNTEAFF
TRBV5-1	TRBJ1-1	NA	CASSLAYGGEAFF
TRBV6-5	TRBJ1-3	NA	CATQGTSGNTIYF
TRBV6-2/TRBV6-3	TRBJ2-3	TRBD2	CASSPLTSGGEDTQYF
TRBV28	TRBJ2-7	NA	CASVRFYEQYF
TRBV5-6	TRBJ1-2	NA	CASSPTADTPAGYTF
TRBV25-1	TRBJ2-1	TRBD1	CASGEQGDEQFF
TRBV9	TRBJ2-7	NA	CASSVEGGRDEQYF
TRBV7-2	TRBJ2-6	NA	CASSLVASSGANVLTF
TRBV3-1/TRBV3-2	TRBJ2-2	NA	CASSQGHLNTGELFF
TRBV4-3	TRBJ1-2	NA	CASSQETGLGYGYTF
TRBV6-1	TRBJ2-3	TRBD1	CASSVRQGASTDTQYF
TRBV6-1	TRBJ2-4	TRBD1	CASSEPGQSTPKFF
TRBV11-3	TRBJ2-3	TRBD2	CASSLGGVGADTQYF
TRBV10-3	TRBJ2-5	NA	CAISGSKETQYF
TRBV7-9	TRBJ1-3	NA	CASSYDDRYSGNTIYF
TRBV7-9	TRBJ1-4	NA	CASSHDTWREKLFF
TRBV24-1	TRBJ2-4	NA	CATMFGDIQYF
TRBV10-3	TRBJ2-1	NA	CAISTGLANEQFF
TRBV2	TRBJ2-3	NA	CASSPMAGTDTQYF
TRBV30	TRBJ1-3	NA	CAWSEGQLSGNTIYF
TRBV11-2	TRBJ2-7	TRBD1	CASSLGRGPYEQYF
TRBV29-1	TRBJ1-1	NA	CSVDLTAEAFF
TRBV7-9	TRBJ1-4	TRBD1	CASRAGDRGEKLFF
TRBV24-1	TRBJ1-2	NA	CATSQTNYGYTF
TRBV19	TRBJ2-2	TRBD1	CASSTEQGAYTGELFF